This T cell receptor (beta chain) derives from a study of CD8 T cells in Susac syndrome. V shed 6 bases and J shed 4 bases, with 13 bases lying between them. Germline lookup yields CDR1 SQVTM and CDR2 ANQGSEA. The CDR3 has 12 amino acids. Reverse transcription of about 0.45 to 1 ug RNA was performed with random hexamers. Via MiXCR, TCRdb re-called the immunoSEQ multiplex PCR reads, giving one row per CDR3 protein. The sample holds around 170,000 distinct CDR3 sequences; approximately 95% are singletons and the top ten take 0.15% to 0.2%. Specimen: CD8+ T cells from PBMCs. The origin of this receptor is a human donor with multiple sclerosis. The rearrangement uses TRBV29-1 and TRBJ2-7, with D perhaps matching TRBD1 (5 bases). CDR3 in amino acids: CSVSQGSYEQYF. DNA of the CDR3: TGCAGCGTCTCCCAGGGTTCGTACGAGCAGTACTTC.